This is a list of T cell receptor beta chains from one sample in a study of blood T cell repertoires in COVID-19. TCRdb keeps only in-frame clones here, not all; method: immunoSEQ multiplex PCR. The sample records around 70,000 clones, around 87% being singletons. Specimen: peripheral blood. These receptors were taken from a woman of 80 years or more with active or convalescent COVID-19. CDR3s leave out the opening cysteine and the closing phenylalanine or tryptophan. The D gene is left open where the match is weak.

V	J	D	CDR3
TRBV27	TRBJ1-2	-	ASSLSGQPYGYT
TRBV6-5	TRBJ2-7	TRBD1	ASRGQGPYEQY
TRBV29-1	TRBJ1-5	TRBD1	SVQDRGESNQPQH
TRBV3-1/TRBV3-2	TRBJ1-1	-	ASSQAGGGTEAF
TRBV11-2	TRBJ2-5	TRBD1	ASSFYRGIRETQY
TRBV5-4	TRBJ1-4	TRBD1	ASSLDRGDEKLF
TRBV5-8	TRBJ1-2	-	ASSLGLILYGYT
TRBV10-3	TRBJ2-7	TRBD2	AISEGRGVTYEQY
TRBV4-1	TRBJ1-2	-	ASSQSAAVDYGYT
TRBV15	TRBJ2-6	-	ATSRDKSATSGANVLT